This T cell receptor beta chain was sequenced during a study of cytomegalovirus exposure and HLA in healthy donors. The CDR3 length is 14 residues. Both 60 Vbeta primers and 13 Jbeta primers went into the PCR. The protocol was immunoSEQ multiplex PCR, while the TCRdb copy is restricted to in-frame clones and leaves out a portion. The sample consists of 60,000 to 65,000 clones, approximately 82% of them appearing once. The chain couples TRBV12-2 to TRBJ2-3; TRBD2, the table's D call, was not compared with the DNA. TRBV12-2 is noted as a pseudogene. The TCR sequence derives from a woman between 35 and 50 years old in good health and CMV-seropositive. The sequenced sample was PBMCs. CDR3 sequence (DNA): TGTGCAAGTCCCGGGGGGTCCCCCAGGGATACGCAGTATTTT. Residues: CASPGGSPRDTQYF.